This T cell receptor (beta chain) is from a study of cytomegalovirus exposure and HLA in healthy donors. On this clone itself: Its target is not known.

Study observations and caveats: The study recorded some 160 TCR beta chains that were cytomegalovirus-associated. CMV serostatus was the sole immune exposure data available. Reported findings show TCR beta sequences accurately forecast HLA-A and HLA-B alleles in most subjects.

The CDR3 has 17 residues. Both 60 Vbeta primers and 13 Jbeta primers went into the PCR. Sequencing was performed with immunoSEQ multiplex PCR; in TCRdb, only in-frame clones are kept and a portion is missing. Of about 210,000 clones in the sample, roughly 73% are singletons; the top ten hold 0.4% to 0.6%. The rearrangement joins TRBV21-1 to TRBJ2-5; TRBD1 was called by the table and not checked on the DNA. TRBV21-1 is tagged as a pseudogene. The receptor's source is a boy between 5 and 17 years old in good health and CMV-seronegative. Specimen: PBMCs. The CDR3 is CASSNGNRDRAGETQYF. CDR3 sequence (DNA): TGTGCCAGCAGCAACGGGAACAGGGACAGGGCGGGGGAGACCCAGTACTTC.